This T cell receptor beta chain was found in a study of early T cells in non-severe SARS-CoV-2 infection. TCRdb recomputed calls from the 5' RACE reads with MiXCR, one row per CDR3 protein. Of 70,000 to 90,000 distinct CDR3 sequences listed, 15% are singletons. This receptor was identified in an adult who was a healthcare worker with PCR-confirmed SARS-CoV-2 infection or an uninfected control (not recorded which). Sequenced input: whole blood.

The DNA for the CDR3 is TGTGCCAGCAGTGTGGGACTAGCGGATTACAATGAGCAGTTCTTC. It codes for CASSVGLADYNEQFF. This sequence joins TRBV2 and TRBJ2-1; 11 positions agree with TRBD2. Germline CDR1 reads SNHLY; CDR2 reads FYNNEI. The trim removed 4 bases at V and 4 bases at J, leaving 3 bases unmatched. The CDR3 consists of 15 residues.